This T cell receptor beta chain derives from a study of CD8+ T cells in alopecia areata. cDNA serving as the sequencing template came from extracted, reverse transcribed RNA. TCRdb keeps only in-frame clones here, not all; method: immunoSEQ multiplex PCR. This sample has about 300,000 clones, with roughly 60% found just once. Treatment defined: oral pan-JAK inhibitor, 5-10 mg twice daily. The V and J ends lost 5 bases and 10 bases respectively, with 12 bases between them. Per germline, CDR1 SEHNR and CDR2 FQNEAQ (reference sequence). The CDR3 loop spans 13 amino acids. Findings and limits, study-wide: Resident alphabeta T cells of normal skin are also sequenced in scalp samples. On tofacitinib, scalp clonality and expanded CD8+ clones among top 100 fell significantly.

With respect to this clone: Its antigen is not identified.

The clonotype was recovered from a human donor with alopecia areata. Sequencing used CD4+ T cells sorted from blood, obtained at week 24, from a patient treated with tofacitinib. The chain combines TRBV7-9 with TRBJ1-6; TRBD1 might be the D (5 bases). The CDR3 here is CASSPGRGSPLHF. The CDR3 region has the DNA TGTGCCAGCAGCCCGGGACGGGGCTCACCCCTCCACTTT.